This TCR beta chain was sequenced during a study of OX40 agonist ivuxolimab in advanced cancers. About the study: The dose of intravenous ivuxolimab that patients received every 2 weeks ranged from 0.01 to 10 mg/kg. From roughly 23 to 85 years was the age range, with a mean of approximately 63 years, and about 83% were male. Dose-escalation subjects each had hepatocellular carcinoma, melanoma, renal cell or head and neck cancer.

The CDR3 is made up of 15 amino acids. Trimming stripped 6 bases from V and 2 bases from J, with 17 bases between. Germline V gene data show CDR1 as MDHEN and CDR2 as SYDVKM. This table comes from immunoSEQ multiplex PCR, and its TCRdb copy is limited to in-frame clones, with some not included. The data hold roughly 70,000 clones, with roughly four fifths observed a single time. The source of this sequence is an adult with an advanced solid tumor such as melanoma, head and neck, liver or kidney cancer. Sequences were derived from CD4+ or CD8+ T cells sorted from blood, sampled in a trial of the OX40 agonist ivuxolimab. The rearrangement links TRBV28 to TRBJ2-7, with D maybe TRBD1 (7 bases). For the CDR3, the DNA is TGTGCCAGCAGACCAGGGGGGCTCTTCACCTACGAGCAGTACTTC. Its protein product is CASRPGGLFTYEQYF.